The 2 T cell receptor beta chains below were found in one sample sequenced in a study of shared T cell receptors in the human thymus. Sequenced by immunoSEQ multiplex PCR; TCRdb stores in-frame clones only, minus some. The sample includes more than 300,000 clones, roughly 94% of them seen just once. Sequenced material: thymocytes. These TCRs come from a human donor.

The chain carries TRBV27 and TRBJ2-7, with TRBD1 matching 9 bases. CDR1 MNHEY and CDR2 SMNVEV come from the germline V gene (reference sequence). The CDR3 is 14 amino acids. The V segment lost 8 bases and the J segment 3 bases; nucleotides outside the gene matches: 8. CDR3 DNA: TGTGCCAGCCAACGCCGGGACAGGGACTACGAGCAGTACTTC. Translation: CASQRRDRDYEQYF.

The chain uses TRBV6-1 and TRBJ1-2; TRBD1 is a possible D gene (6 bases). The CDR3 covers 17 residues. V shed 4 bases and J shed 5 bases, with 23 bases lying between them. Germline CDR1 reads MNHNS; CDR2 reads SASEGT. CDR3 protein: CASSARAERGEEYGYTF. DNA for the CDR3: TGTGCCAGCAGTGCTCGGGCAGAAAGGGGGGAAGAATATGGCTACACCTTC.